This TCR beta chain emerged from a study of STAT3 mutations in large granular lymphocyte leukemia. Study-level background: Canonical activating STAT3 mutations were detected in roughly half of the longitudinally sequenced T-LGLL patients.

TCRdb's table, derived via immunoSEQ multiplex PCR, lists solely in-frame clones and lacks some. Counted here are about 39,000 clones, roughly three quarters occurring once; the ten biggest clones make up around 0.44%. Whole-study findings and limits: Every T-LGLL patient had at least one immunodominant TCRbeta clonotype.

Note on this clone: Its antigen remains unidentified.

This receptor was identified in a human donor with T large granular lymphocyte leukemia. Some clones in this sample may be carry-over from other donors' samples. The sample was PBMCs.

CDR3 region: CASSLAGTDTQYF. CDR3 coding DNA: TGTGCCAGCAGCTTAGCCGGCACAGATACGCAGTATTTT. V usage is TRBV11-1 and J usage is TRBJ2-3, with D hard to call. CDR1 SGHAT and CDR2 FQDESV come from the germline V gene (reference sequence). The CDR3 is made up of 13 amino acids. V was pared by 0 bases and J by 1 base, with 2 bases between. Filled out from reference TRBV11-1 and TRBJ2-3, the complete variable domain reads EAEVAQSPRYKITEKSQAVAFWCDPISGHATLYWYRQILGQGPELLVQFQDESVVDDSQLPKDRFSAERLKGVDSTLKIQPAELGDSAMYLCASSLAGTDTQYFGPGTRLTVL.